This entry is about one T cell receptor (beta chain). Antigen unknown. This record belongs to a study of cytomegalovirus exposure and HLA in healthy donors. Study-wide results and caveats: An analysis was carried out later, and it reportedly showed fewer N-insertions in an Asian-associated ancestry cluster than the approximately 610-donor mean. Highly shared sequence variants in one cluster were likely a sequencing artifact. An assumption of roughly uniform sequencing depth across donors underlay the presence/absence analyses.

CDR1 SGHTA and CDR2 FQGNSA come from the germline V gene. The CDR3 totals 14 residues. J lost 5 bases, V lost 1 base, and 5 bases had no gene match. 13 Jbeta primers and 60 Vbeta primers were used for the PCR. The data were produced by immunoSEQ multiplex PCR, yet TCRdb's version contains in-frame clones alone and is incomplete. Its clone listing holds some 48,000 clones. Unrecorded immune exposures were likely, despite nominal health at sampling. The sequence was obtained from a man aged 40-50 years in good health and CMV-seropositive. The source material was PBMCs. The chain recombines TRBV7-2 with TRBJ2-7, with 7 bases matching TRBD1. Here the CDR3 reads CASSLERTGHEQYF. The CDR3 DNA sequence: TGTGCCAGCAGCTTAGAGAGGACAGGTCACGAGCAGTACTTC.